This is a list of T cell receptor beta chains from one sample in a study of PD-L1 blockade in urothelial cancer. TCRdb's copy holds only in-frame clones and misses some; the assay was immunoSEQ multiplex PCR. The sample yields 55,000 to 85,000 clones, roughly 89% seen once. Sequencing was performed on PBMCs, taken around atezolizumab (anti-PD-L1) treatment. Source of these receptors: a man aged 60-69 years with urothelial cancer. CDR3s include the opening cysteine and the closing phenylalanine or tryptophan. A D gene is named only where the DNA matches it firmly. Only some rows state a clone size, as once, few, many or a class for expanded clones.

size,V,J,D,CDR3,DNA
.,TRBV19,TRBJ2-1,TRBD2,CASSNSGVYNEQFF,TGTGCCAGTTCGAATAGCGGGGTCTACAATGAGCAGTTCTTC
.,TRBV30,TRBJ2-1,.,CAWSSLFRGVGFF,TGTGCCTGGAGTTCCCTATTTAGGGGTGTTGGGTTCTTC
.,TRBV19,TRBJ2-7,.,CASSLTGLARGASSYEQYF,TGTGCCAGTAGCTTGACAGGTCTTGCAAGGGGAGCCTCGTCCTACGAGCAGTACTTC
once,TRBV7-2,TRBJ2-5,.,CASRRVKETQYF,TGTGCCAGCAGACGGGTCAAAGAGACCCAGTACTTC
.,TRBV12-5,TRBJ1-5,.,CASGFKQPQHF,TGTGCTAGTGGTTTTAAACAGCCCCAGCATTTT
.,TRBV6-5,TRBJ2-3,.,CASSYRARTSTDTQYF,TGTGCCAGCAGTTACAGGGCAAGGACTAGCACAGATACGCAGTATTTT
.,TRBV29-1,TRBJ2-2,.,CSVWFYAGELFF,TGCAGCGTTTGGTTCTACGCCGGGGAGCTGTTTTTT
.,TRBV5-4,TRBJ2-7,.,CASSLGRAVTYEQYF,TGTGCCAGCAGCTTGGGGCGGGCCGTAACCTACGAGCAGTACTTC
.,TRBV7-8,TRBJ1-5,TRBD1,CASSLRTGSQHF,TGTGCCAGCAGCCTACGGACAGGGTCCCAGCATTTT
.,TRBV4-3,TRBJ1-3,TRBD1,CASSQDLNGQGAGNTIYF,TGCGCCAGCAGCCAAGATTTAAACGGACAGGGGGCAGGAAACACCATATATTTT
.,TRBV5-1,TRBJ2-3,TRBD2,CASSLGAGTSGGNTDTQYF,TGCGCCAGCAGCTTGGGGGCCGGGACTAGCGGGGGGAACACAGATACGCAGTATTTT
.,TRBV7-2,TRBJ2-7,.,CASSSTGFYEQYF,TGTGCCAGCAGCTCCACAGGGTTCTACGAGCAGTACTTC
few,TRBV5-4,TRBJ1-2,.,CASSLARRGNYGYTF,TGTGCCAGCAGCTTGGCCAGACGCGGTAACTATGGCTACACCTTC
.,TRBV9,TRBJ2-2,TRBD2,CASGGGLTGELFF,TGTGCCAGCGGGGGGGGACTAACCGGGGAGCTGTTTTTT
.,TRBV5-1,TRBJ2-1,TRBD1,CASSLQTGARDEQFF,TGCGCCAGCAGCTTGCAAACAGGGGCGAGGGATGAGCAGTTCTTC
.,TRBV6-6,TRBJ2-2,.,CASSHRDPNTGELFF,TGTGCCAGCAGCCACAGGGACCCGAACACCGGGGAGCTGTTTTTT
.,TRBV6-5,TRBJ2-7,TRBD2,CASSPSGTTYEQYF,TGTGCCAGCAGCCCTAGCGGGACTACCTACGAGCAGTACTTC
.,TRBV7-2,TRBJ2-7,.,CASSLVTYEQYF,TGTGCCAGCAGCTTAGTAACCTACGAGCAGTACTTC
few,TRBV30,TRBJ1-5,.,CAWSGGLSNQPQHF,TGTGCCTGGAGCGGGGGGCTTAGCAATCAGCCCCAGCATTTT
few,TRBV28,TRBJ2-6,.,CASSLPTWGQLSSGANVLTF,TGTGCCAGCAGTTTACCAACTTGGGGGCAGTTGAGCTCTGGGGCCAACGTCCTGACTTTC
.,TRBV6-1,TRBJ2-1,TRBD1,CASVSGTGGFNEQFF,TGTGCCAGCGTATCCGGGACAGGGGGCTTCAATGAGCAGTTCTTC
.,TRBV28,TRBJ2-3,TRBD1,CASSSQGRITDTQYF,TGTGCCAGCAGTTCACAGGGGCGAATCACAGATACGCAGTATTTT
.,TRBV7-9,TRBJ2-3,.,CASSLTKLSTDTQYF,TGTGCCAGCAGCTTAACGAAGCTCAGCACAGATACGCAGTATTTT
.,TRBV30,TRBJ1-5,.,CAWSTDSNQPQHF,TGTGCCTGGAGTACTGATAGCAATCAGCCCCAGCATTTT
.,TRBV6-1,TRBJ2-3,.,CASSEIGGGTDTQYF,TGTGCCAGCAGTGAAATAGGGGGAGGCACAGATACGCAGTATTTT
once,TRBV7-3,TRBJ2-3,.,CASSPAPSGGLGDTQYF,TGTGCCAGCAGCCCCGCCCCCTCCGGGGGGCTGGGAGATACGCAGTATTTT
.,TRBV6-5,TRBJ1-2,TRBD1,CASSYSTGGYYGYTF,TGTGCCAGCAGTTACTCGACAGGGGGCTACTATGGCTACACCTTC
.,TRBV11-2,TRBJ1-2,.,CASSGLDAANYGYTF,TGTGCCAGCAGCGGACTAGATGCTGCTAACTATGGCTACACCTTC
once,TRBV7-3,TRBJ2-5,.,CASSPGVLGTQYF,TGTGCCAGCAGCCCAGGGGTTTTAGGGACCCAGTACTTC
.,TRBV5-1,TRBJ1-1,.,CASSVASGQNTEAFF,TGCGCCAGCAGCGTCGCCTCGGGACAGAACACTGAAGCTTTCTTT
.,TRBV6-1,TRBJ2-7,.,CASSEFGDSYEQYF,TGTGCCAGCAGTGAATTCGGGGACTCCTACGAGCAGTACTTC
.,TRBV5-4,TRBJ2-3,.,CASSSGGGSLDTQYF,TGTGCCAGCAGCTCGGGTGGAGGTAGTTTGGATACGCAGTATTTT
.,TRBV5-6,TRBJ2-3,TRBD2,CASSQIAGGVTDTQYF,TGTGCCAGCAGCCAGATAGCGGGAGGGGTCACAGATACGCAGTATTTT
.,TRBV15,TRBJ1-2,.,CATSRRTDDYGYTF,TGTGCCACCAGCAGACGGACAGACGACTATGGCTACACCTTC
.,TRBV30,TRBJ1-6,.,CAWSVARGNSPLHF,TGTGCCTGGAGTGTAGCCAGGGGTAATTCACCCCTCCACTTT
.,TRBV2,TRBJ1-1,TRBD1,CASRQLTGGRTEAFF,TGTGCCAGCAGGCAGCTGACAGGGGGCCGAACTGAAGCTTTCTTT
.,TRBV6-1,TRBJ2-7,.,CASSTGGTGHYEQYF,TGTGCCAGCAGCACGGGTGGAACAGGGCACTACGAGCAGTACTTC
.,TRBV11-2,TRBJ2-3,.,CASSESRADTQYF,TGTGCCAGCAGCGAGAGCCGGGCAGATACGCAGTATTTT
.,TRBV5-4,TRBJ2-5,TRBD1,CASSLERAGGETQYF,TGTGCCAGCAGCTTGGAGCGGGCAGGGGGCGAGACCCAGTACTTC
.,TRBV18,TRBJ2-7,TRBD1,CASSSIVDRDYEQYF,TGTGCCAGCTCGTCCATCGTGGACAGGGACTACGAGCAGTACTTC
.,TRBV7-6,TRBJ2-3,TRBD1,CASSLSGQGTDTQYF,TGTGCCAGCAGCTTGTCGGGACAGGGGACAGATACGCAGTATTTT
.,TRBV6-6,TRBJ1-1,.,CASTILGNTEAFF,TGTGCCAGCACCATTCTAGGGAACACTGAAGCTTTCTTT
.,TRBV18,TRBJ2-7,TRBD1,CASSPGDSSYEQYF,TGTGCCAGCTCACCCGGGGACAGCTCCTACGAGCAGTACTTC
once,TRBV19,TRBJ1-5,TRBD1,CASSSPGQGSDQPQHF,TGTGCCAGTAGTAGCCCGGGACAGGGATCCGATCAGCCCCAGCATTTT
.,TRBV19,TRBJ2-7,.,CASSIGGVGEQYF,TGTGCCAGTAGTATAGGGGGGGTAGGGGAGCAGTACTTC
.,TRBV27,TRBJ2-2,.,CASRAPGLSNTGELFF,TGTGCCAGCAGGGCCCCGGGACTTTCGAACACCGGGGAGCTGTTTTTT
.,TRBV2,TRBJ2-1,TRBD2,CASSALREVSYNEQFF,TGTGCCAGCAGTGCGTTGCGGGAGGTGTCCTACAATGAGCAGTTCTTC
.,TRBV27,TRBJ2-3,TRBD2,CASSFREGDTQYF,TGTGCCAGCAGTTTTAGGGAGGGAGATACGCAGTATTTT